Described below is a single T cell receptor (beta chain) sequence and its context. Trimming at V came to 5 bases and at J to 6 bases, leaving 9 bases not matched to a gene. CDR1 is SEHNR and CDR2 is FQNEAQ in the germline V gene (reference sequence). The CDR3 loop spans 16 amino acids. The data derive from a study of shared clonotypes between healthy human individuals. Genomic DNA (from each subset) was split evenly across several immunoSEQ plates. Each PCR replicate run on unsorted PBMC took in 250 to 350 ng DNA, roughly 29,000 T cell genomes. Authors' analysis steps: Filtering differed since immunoSEQ provided only junctions, with no quality scores. The method was immunoSEQ multiplex PCR; TCRdb's version includes in-frame clones alone and lacks a portion of them. The DNA was the basis for D and trimming; V, J and clone size are from that table. The sample lists around 510,000 clones; around 77% were seen once.

Every donor, a Caucasian adult, lived in Nashville, Tennessee. The receptor was isolated from a woman between 40 and 50 years old in good health. Some clones in this sample may be carry-over from other donors' samples. Sequenced input: PBMCs. The V and J genes are TRBV7-9 and TRBJ2-7, with 14 bases that match TRBD2. CDR3 sequence: CASSQSGTSGSVEQYF. CDR3 nucleotide sequence: TGTGCCAGCAGCCAATCCGGGACTAGCGGGAGCGTCGAGCAGTACTTC.